The clone carrying this T cell receptor (beta chain) has just one count. These data originate in a study of shared clonotypes between healthy human individuals. The overall study: Donors had three CD4 naive, three CD4 memory, two CD8 naive and one CD8 memory plate apiece.

Assay execution proceeded at the deep level. Libraries were prepared by immunoSEQ multiplex PCR; TCRdb keeps only in-frame clonotypes and omits some of them. The sample contains more than 2 million clones, 95% of which appear only once. Within Nashville, Tennessee resided all donors, each a Caucasian adult. This CDR3 has 15 residues. CDR1 is MNHNS, CDR2 SASEGT, per germline. The V end lost 1 base, the J end lost 0 bases, and 10 bases lay between the germline ends. The sequenced material came from naive CD4+ T cells sorted from blood. As for subset: CD45RA+ positively selected. This sequence joins TRBV6-1 and TRBJ2-7, with a tentative D call TRBD1 (5 bases). The origin of this receptor is a man aged 18 to 30 in good health. The CDR3 DNA follows: TGTGCCAGCAGTGAAGGACAGCTGATCTCCTACGAGCAGTACTTC. It encodes CASSEGQLISYEQYF.